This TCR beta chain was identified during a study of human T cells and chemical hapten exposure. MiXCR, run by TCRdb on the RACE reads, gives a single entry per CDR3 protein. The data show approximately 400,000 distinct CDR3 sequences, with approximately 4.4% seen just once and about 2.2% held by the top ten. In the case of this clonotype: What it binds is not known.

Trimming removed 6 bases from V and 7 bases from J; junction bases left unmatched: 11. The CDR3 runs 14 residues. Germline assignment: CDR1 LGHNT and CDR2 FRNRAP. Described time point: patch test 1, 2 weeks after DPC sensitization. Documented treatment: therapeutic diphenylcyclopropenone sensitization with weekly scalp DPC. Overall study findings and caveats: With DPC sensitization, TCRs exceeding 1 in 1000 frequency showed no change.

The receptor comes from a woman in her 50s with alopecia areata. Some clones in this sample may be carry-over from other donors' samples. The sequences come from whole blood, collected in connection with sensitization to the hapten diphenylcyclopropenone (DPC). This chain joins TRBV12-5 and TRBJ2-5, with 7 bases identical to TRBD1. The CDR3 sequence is CASGGDSLFRTQYF. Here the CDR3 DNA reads TGTGCTAGTGGCGGGGACAGCCTATTTCGGACCCAGTACTTC.